These 32 T cell receptor beta chains came from one sample sequenced in a study of blood T cell repertoires in COVID-19. This table comes from immunoSEQ multiplex PCR, and its TCRdb copy is limited to in-frame clones, with some not included. The table records under 65,000 clones, roughly 76% of them present only once. The sequenced sample consisted of peripheral blood. The receptors originated from a woman aged 55-69 years with acute or convalescent COVID-19.

The chain joins TRBV6-5 to TRBJ1-1; possibly TRBD1 for D (5 bases). CDR1 and CDR2 from the germline V gene are MNHEY and SVGAGI. Trimming stripped 2 bases from V and 1 base from J, with 14 bases between. The CDR3 covers 16 residues. The CDR3 sequence is CASSYLSGHWNTEAFF. The CDR3 region has the DNA TGTGCCAGCAGTTACCTTTCCGGACACTGGAACACTGAAGCTTTCTTT.

Here the CDR3 reads CSAGTSGRDEQFF. CDR3 DNA sequence: TGCAGCGCTGGGACTAGCGGGAGGGATGAGCAGTTCTTC. V and J are TRBV29-1 and TRBJ2-1; TRBD2 matches 16 bases. The V gene end was trimmed by 7 bases and the J gene end by 8 bases; junction bases not matched to a gene: 2. Looked up from germline, CDR1 is SQVTM and CDR2 is ANQGSEA. CDR3 length: 13 amino acids.

The chain employs TRBV19 and TRBJ2-5; D is perhaps TRBD1 (6 bases). The CDR3 is made up of 14 amino acids. V shed 3 bases and J shed 5 bases, with 13 bases lying between them. CDR1 and CDR2 (germline): LNHDA, SQIVND (reference sequence). The CDR3 DNA follows: TGTGCCAGTAGTATTGGTGGGGGCAAGGAGACCCAGTACTTC. Translated, it gives CASSIGGGKETQYF. Complete variable domain (other parts from reference TRBV19 and TRBJ2-5): DGGITQSPKYLFRKEGQNVTLSCEQNLNHDAMYWYRQDPGQGLRLIYYSQIVNDFQKGDIAEGYSVSREKKESFPLTVTSAQKNPTAFYLCASSIGGGKETQYFGPGTRLLVL.

The chain couples TRBV18 to TRBJ1-2; the D gene is possibly TRBD1 (6 bases). Trimming cost V 3 bases and J 5 bases, with 16 bases left between them. Germline CDR1 and CDR2: KGHSH and LQKENI. This CDR3 has 15 amino acids. DNA of the CDR3: TGTGCCAGCTCACCGTTAGGACAGCATGTATATGGCTACACCTTC. This translates into CASSPLGQHVYGYTF.

The CDR3 is CASRGDRGGGTDTQYF. CDR3 DNA sequence: TGTGCCAGCAGGGGAGACAGGGGAGGGGGCACAGATACGCAGTATTTT. This chain uses TRBV2 with TRBJ2-3; maybe TRBD1 (8 bases). This CDR3 has 16 amino acids. Germline V lookup: CDR1 SNHLY, CDR2 FYNNEI. The ends were cut back, 6 bases at V and 1 base at J, with 17 bases in the middle.

The CDR3 region has the DNA TGTGCCAGCTCACTCGGCACCGGGACAGCGAACACTGAAGCTTTCTTT. It codes for CASSLGTGTANTEAFF. This sequence joins TRBV18 and TRBJ1-1; 7 nucleotides agree with TRBD1. The CDR3 is made up of 16 amino acids. Trimming at V came to 4 bases and at J to 1 base, leaving 9 bases not matched to a gene. Germline lookup yields CDR1 KGHSH and CDR2 LQKENI.

The chain recombines TRBV6-5 with TRBJ1-1, with 9 positions matching TRBD1. The CDR3 length is 15 residues. Germline values: CDR1 MNHEY, CDR2 SVGAGI. The ends lost 10 bases at V and 5 bases at J; junction bases unmatched: 14. The DNA for the CDR3 is TGTGCCATTAGTCATCTAGGACAGGGGAAAACTGAAGCTTTCTTT. As protein: CAISHLGQGKTEAFF.

The chain employs TRBV29-1 and TRBJ1-2; 7 bases line up with TRBD1. Germline-derived CDR1 and CDR2 are SQVTM and ANQGSEA. This CDR3 is 14 amino acids long. J gave up 8 bases and V 1 base, and 10 bases lay outside the gene matches. The CDR3: CSVEGLGTVLGYTF. The CDR3 DNA sequence: TGCAGCGTTGAAGGGCTTGGGACAGTCTTGGGCTACACCTTC.

The J gene is TRBJ2-1, the V gene TRBV5-1, with 7 bases fitting TRBD2. Germline-derived CDR1 and CDR2 are SGHRS and YFSETQ. Trimming took 0 bases from V and 8 from J; bases not matched to a gene: 5. This CDR3 is built from 14 residues. CDR3 coding DNA: TGCGCCAGCAGCTTGGGGCCGGGAGGTTATGAGCAGTTCTTC. As protein: CASSLGPGGYEQFF. Variable domain in full (rest from reference TRBV5-1 and TRBJ2-1): KAGVTQTPRYLIKTRGQQVTLSCSPISGHRSVSWYQQTPGQGLQFLFEYFSETQRNKGNFPGRFSGRQFSNSRSEMNVSTLELGDSALYLCASSLGPGGYEQFFGPGTRLTVL.

The J gene is TRBJ1-1, the V gene TRBV19, with D perhaps matching TRBD1 (5 bases). Looked up from germline, CDR1 is LNHDA and CDR2 is SQIVND (reference sequence). The V and J ends lost 7 bases and 4 bases respectively, with 16 bases between them. This CDR3 has 14 residues. The CDR3 reads CASNRGQVGTEAFF. CDR3 sequence (DNA): TGTGCCAGTAATAGAGGACAAGTGGGCACTGAAGCTTTCTTT.

The rearrangement joins TRBV2 to TRBJ2-4; unclear D gene. Germline CDR1 SNHLY, CDR2 FYNNEI. V was trimmed by 7 bases and J by 8 bases, leaving 12 bases between them. The CDR3 is 12 amino acids. The CDR3 bases are TGTGCCAGCACCGCGCCTCGGGACATTCAGTACTTC. It codes for CASTAPRDIQYF. The variable domain in full, with the rest retrieved from reference TRBV2 and TRBJ2-4, is EPEVTQTPSHQVTQMGQEVILRCVPISNHLYFYWYRQILGQKVEFLVSFYNNEISEKSEIFDDQFSVERPDGSNFTLKIRSTKLEDSAMYFCASTAPRDIQYFGAGTRLSVL.

This chain joins TRBV19 and TRBJ1-4; D perhaps matches TRBD1 (6 bases). Germline values: CDR1 LNHDA, CDR2 SQIVND (reference sequence). Trimming took off 4 bases at V and 3 bases at J, with 12 bases between the two ends. The CDR3 spans 15 residues. The CDR3 spells CASSNGGAANEKLFF. CDR3 in DNA: TGTGCCAGTAGTAATGGGGGGGCTGCTAATGAAAAACTGTTTTTT.

The V and J genes are TRBV6-5 and TRBJ2-1; D may be TRBD1 (6 bases). The V end was cut by 0 bases, the J end by 2 bases, with 11 bases between. Germline V CDR1 and CDR2: MNHEY, SVGAGI. The CDR3 loop spans 16 amino acids. This CDR3 reads CASSYSTGQAYNEQFF. DNA for the CDR3: TGTGCCAGCAGTTACTCGACGGGACAAGCCTACAATGAGCAGTTCTTC.

The chain carries TRBV7-8 and TRBJ1-6, with D perhaps TRBD1 (6 bases). Germline V gene lookup returns CDR1 SGHVS and CDR2 FQNEAQ. The CDR3 covers 17 residues. V was shortened by 1 base and J by 14 bases, with 24 bases between the two germline ends. This CDR3 is CASSLEYRDKGVQALHF. CDR3 bases: TGTGCCAGCAGCTTAGAATACAGGGATAAGGGGGTTCAGGCCCTCCACTTT.

The V call is TRBV7-8, the J call TRBJ2-1; TRBD2 matches at 10 bases. The CDR3 has 16 amino acids. Germline V gene data show CDR1 as SGHVS and CDR2 as FQNEAQ. Trimming removed 4 bases from V and 5 bases from J; junction bases left unmatched: 8. The CDR3 loop is CASSSGAGGLHNEQFF. The CDR3 coding sequence is TGTGCCAGCAGCTCAGGAGCGGGAGGGCTCCACAATGAGCAGTTCTTC.

This clone was recorded once. This chain joins TRBV7-6 and TRBJ2-5; 12 bases are a match to TRBD2. J gave up 5 bases and V 1 base, and 5 bases lay outside the gene matches. Germline assignment: CDR1 SGHVS and CDR2 FNYEAQ. CDR3 length: 16 residues. The CDR3 DNA reads TGTGCCAGCAGCTTAGGACTAGCGGGAGTGTCGGAGACCCAGTACTTC. Its protein is CASSLGLAGVSETQYF.

This chain joins TRBV28 and TRBJ2-7, with D perhaps TRBD1 (6 bases). V lost 5 bases, J lost 3 bases, and 17 bases lay in between. The CDR3 consists of 15 residues. The germline gives CDR1 MDHEN, CDR2 SYDVKM. The CDR3 region is CASSQLDSPHYEQYF. The CDR3 DNA sequence: TGTGCCAGCAGTCAACTGGACAGTCCACACTACGAGCAGTACTTC. The full variable domain, in which reference TRBV28 and TRBJ2-7 provide the parts outside the CDR3, is DVKVTQSSRYLVKRTGEKVFLECVQDMDHENMFWYRQDPGLGLRLIYFSYDVKMKEKGDIPEGYSVSREKKERFSLILESASTNQTSMYLCASSQLDSPHYEQYFGPGTRLTVT.

To note about this clone: The same CDR3 is also encoded by other DNA sequences in this sample. The chain is built from TRBV18 and TRBJ2-5; D is unresolved. This CDR3 spans 13 amino acids. Trimming cost V 3 bases and J 2 bases, with 7 bases left between them. CDR1 is KGHSH, CDR2 LQKENI, per germline. Here the CDR3 reads CASSPGQQETQYF. CDR3 DNA sequence: TGTGCCAGCTCACCGGGCCAGCAAGAGACCCAGTACTTC.

CDR3: CASRRNRGGNSPLHF. For the CDR3, the DNA is TGCGCCAGCAGACGGAACAGGGGGGGTAATTCACCCCTCCACTTT. The rearrangement uses TRBV4-1 and TRBJ1-6; 8 positions agree with TRBD1. Germline CDR1 is MGHRA and CDR2 is YSYEKL. V gave up 6 bases and J gave up 6 bases; unmatched junction bases: 7. CDR3 length equals 15 residues.

Concerning this clone: The same CDR3 is also encoded by other DNA sequences in this sample. The V gene is TRBV6-1, the J gene TRBJ2-7; 8 bases line up with TRBD1. The V and J ends lost 3 bases and 2 bases, in that order; junction bases with no gene match: 3. CDR1 MNHNS and CDR2 SASEGT come from the germline V gene. This CDR3 region has 14 residues. CDR3 sequence reads: CASSDTGGPYEQYF. The CDR3 DNA reads as TGTGCCAGCAGTGACACAGGGGGTCCCTACGAGCAGTACTTC.

This sequence joins TRBV29-1 and TRBJ1-2; D gene unclear. Germline V gene data show CDR1 as SQVTM and CDR2 as ANQGSEA. The ends were cut back, 1 base at V and 2 bases at J, with 14 bases in the middle. The CDR3 has 15 residues. The CDR3 region is CSVEGEGLGNYGYTF. As DNA, the CDR3 is TGCAGCGTTGAAGGGGAAGGACTAGGGAACTATGGCTACACCTTC.

This chain connects TRBV19 to TRBJ1-1, with D possibly matching TRBD1 (5 bases). Trimming took 4 bases from V and 1 from J, leaving 13 bases between them. This CDR3 region has 15 residues. Germline loops: CDR1 LNHDA, CDR2 SQIVND (reference sequence). The CDR3 bases are TGTGCCAGTAGTACCCGGGGGGGACGGAACACTGAAGCTTTCTTT. As protein: CASSTRGGRNTEAFF. The whole variable domain, filled in from reference TRBV19 and TRBJ1-1, reads DGGITQSPKYLFRKEGQNVTLSCEQNLNHDAMYWYRQDPGQGLRLIYYSQIVNDFQKGDIAEGYSVSREKKESFPLTVTSAQKNPTAFYLCASSTRGGRNTEAFFGQGTRLTVV.

The chain is built from TRBV24-1 and TRBJ2-1, with TRBD1 matching over 9 bases. CDR3 length: 16 amino acids. Germline values: CDR1 KGHDR, CDR2 SFDVKD. With V trimmed by 6 bases and J by 8 bases, 13 bases remained unmatched. The CDR3 sequence: CATSSDRDRALDEQFF. Written as DNA, the CDR3 is TGTGCCACCAGTTCAGACCGGGACAGGGCCCTCGATGAGCAGTTCTTC.

The V call is TRBV5-5, the J call TRBJ2-6; 8 bases line up with TRBD1. CDR1 and CDR2 (germline): SGHKS, YYEKEE (reference sequence). The V segment lost 0 bases and the J segment 1 base; nucleotides outside the gene matches: 6. The CDR3 loop spans 18 amino acids. CDR3 nucleotide sequence: TGTGCCAGCAGCTTGGCCCTGACAGGGGCATCTGGGGCCAACGTCCTGACTTTC. Translating gives CASSLALTGASGANVLTF.

This clone was detected once. The genes are TRBV2 and TRBJ1-1, with D unresolved. Trimming took off 0 bases at V and 9 bases at J, with 17 bases between the two ends. This CDR3 comprises 15 residues. From germline, CDR1 is SNHLY and CDR2 FYNNEI. The CDR3, as DNA: TGTGCCAGCAGTGAAGCAGTGGTCAGAGGCATCCAAGCTTTCTTT. Residues: CASSEAVVRGIQAFF.

The chain has TRBV27 and TRBJ2-3; D uncertain. Trimming removed 7 bases from V and 8 bases from J, with 19 bases in between. From germline, CDR1 is MNHEY and CDR2 SMNVEV (reference sequence). The CDR3 runs 14 residues. The CDR3 loop is CASTVDSVGGTQYF. Here the CDR3 DNA reads TGTGCCAGCACCGTCGACTCAGTTGGCGGTACGCAGTATTTT.

This chain joins TRBV11-2 and TRBJ2-7; a weak D match, TRBD1 (5 bases). The germline V gene has CDR1 SGHAT and CDR2 FQNNGV. The CDR3 consists of 13 residues. V lost 8 bases and J 5 bases, leaving 16 bases between the germline ends. The CDR3 nucleotides are TGTGCCAGCGGACCTCAGGGAACGAACGAGCAGTACTTC. Encoded protein: CASGPQGTNEQYF.

The chain is built from TRBV10-3 and TRBJ1-1; D gene uncertain. CDR1 ENHRY and CDR2 SYGVKD come from the germline V gene. This CDR3 has 14 amino acids. V was cut by 4 bases and J by 1 base, with 10 bases left in between. The CDR3 nucleotides are TGTGCCATCAGTGCATCACAGCCGAACACTGAAGCTTTCTTT. Translating gives CAISASQPNTEAFF.

The V and J genes are TRBV5-4 and TRBJ1-1; the D is unclear. Germline V gene sequence: CDR1 SGHNT, CDR2 YYREEE (reference sequence). Trimming removed 4 bases from V and 4 bases from J, with 11 bases in between. The CDR3 sequence is 13 residues long. Written as DNA, the CDR3 is TGTGCCAGCAGCCTGAAAAGTAGCACTGAAGCTTTCTTT. Encoded protein: CASSLKSSTEAFF.

V gene TRBV28 combines with J gene TRBJ2-7; D is perhaps TRBD2 (7 bases). CDR1 is MDHEN and CDR2 is SYDVKM in the germline V gene. V was cut by 3 bases and J by 3 bases, with 15 bases left in between. The CDR3 covers 15 residues. CDR3 DNA: TGTGCCAGCAGTTTGAGGCGGGGGCCCAACTACGAGCAGTACTTC. Residues: CASSLRRGPNYEQYF.

The CDR3, as DNA: TGTGCCAGCAGCCCTAGTACGGGACGGAATCGGACTAGCGGGAGGACAGGGGAGCTGTTTTTT. As protein: CASSPSTGRNRTSGRTGELFF. The V and J genes are TRBV3-1 (or the pseudogene TRBV3-2) and TRBJ2-2; 14 nucleotides agree with TRBD2. Unmatched junction bases numbered 21, after V lost 4 bases and J lost 8 bases. This CDR3 is built from 21 residues. Looked up from germline, CDR1 is LGHDT and CDR2 is YNNKEL (reference sequence).

J is TRBJ1-2 and V is TRBV5-1; D may be TRBD1 (5 bases). The CDR3 extends over 16 amino acids. V was pared by 0 bases and J by 2 bases, with 14 bases between. Germline CDR1 SGHRS, CDR2 YFSETQ. CDR3 amino acids: CASSLDRRTQNYGYTF. CDR3 coding DNA: TGCGCCAGCAGCTTGGACAGGCGAACACAAAACTATGGCTACACCTTC.